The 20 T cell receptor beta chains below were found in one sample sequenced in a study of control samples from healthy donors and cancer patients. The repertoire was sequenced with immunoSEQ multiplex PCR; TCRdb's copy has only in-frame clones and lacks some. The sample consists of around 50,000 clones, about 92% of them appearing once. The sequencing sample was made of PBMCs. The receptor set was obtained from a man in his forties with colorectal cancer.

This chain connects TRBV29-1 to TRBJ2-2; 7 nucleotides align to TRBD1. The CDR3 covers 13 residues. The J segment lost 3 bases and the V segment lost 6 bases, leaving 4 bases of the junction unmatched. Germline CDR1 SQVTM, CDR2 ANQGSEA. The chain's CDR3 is CSVDRVHTGELFF. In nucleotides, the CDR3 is TGCAGCGTAGACAGGGTGCACACCGGGGAGCTGTTTTTT.

CDR3 sequence reads: CASIGGAVREWWDEQFF. For the CDR3, the DNA is TGTGCCAGCATAGGAGGAGCAGTCAGGGAGTGGTGGGATGAGCAGTTCTTC. The rearrangement uses TRBV21-1 and TRBJ2-1. TRBV21-1 is shown as a pseudogene. This CDR3 region has 17 residues.

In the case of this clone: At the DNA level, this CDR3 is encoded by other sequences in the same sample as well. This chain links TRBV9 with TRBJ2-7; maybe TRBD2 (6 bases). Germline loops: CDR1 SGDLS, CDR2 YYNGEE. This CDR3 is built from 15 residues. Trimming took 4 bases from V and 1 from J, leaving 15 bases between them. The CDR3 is CASSPLAGGSYEQYF. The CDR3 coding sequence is TGTGCCAGCAGCCCCCTGGCCGGGGGTTCCTACGAGCAGTACTTC.

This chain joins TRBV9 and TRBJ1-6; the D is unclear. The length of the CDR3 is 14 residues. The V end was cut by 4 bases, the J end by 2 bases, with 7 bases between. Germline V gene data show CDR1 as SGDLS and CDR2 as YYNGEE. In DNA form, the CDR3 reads TGTGCCAGCAGCACCGAAACCTATAATTCACCCCTCCACTTT. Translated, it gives CASSTETYNSPLHF.

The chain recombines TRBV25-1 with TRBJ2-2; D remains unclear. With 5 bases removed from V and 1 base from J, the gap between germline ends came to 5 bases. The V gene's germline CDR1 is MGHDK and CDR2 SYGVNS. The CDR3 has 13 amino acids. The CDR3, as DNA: TGTGCCAGCAGTTCAGAGAACACCGGGGAGCTGTTTTTT. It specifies CASSSENTGELFF.

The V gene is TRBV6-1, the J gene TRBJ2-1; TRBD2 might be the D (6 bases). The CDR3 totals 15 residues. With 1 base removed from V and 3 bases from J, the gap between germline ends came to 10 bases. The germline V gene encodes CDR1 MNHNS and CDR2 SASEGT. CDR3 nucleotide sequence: TGTGCCAGCAGTGAAGTAACGGGAGTCTACAATGAGCAGTTCTTC. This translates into CASSEVTGVYNEQFF.

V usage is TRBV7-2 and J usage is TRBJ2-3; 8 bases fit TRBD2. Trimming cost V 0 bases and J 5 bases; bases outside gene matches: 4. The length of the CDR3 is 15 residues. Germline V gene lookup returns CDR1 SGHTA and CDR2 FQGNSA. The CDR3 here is CASSLAGRAGDTQYF. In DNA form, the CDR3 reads TGTGCCAGCAGCTTAGCCGGGAGGGCCGGAGATACGCAGTATTTT.

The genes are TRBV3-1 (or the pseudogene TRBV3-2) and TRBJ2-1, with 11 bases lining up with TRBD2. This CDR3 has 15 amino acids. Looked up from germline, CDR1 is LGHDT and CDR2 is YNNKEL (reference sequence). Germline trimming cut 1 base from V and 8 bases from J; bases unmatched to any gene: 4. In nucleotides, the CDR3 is TGTGCCAGCAGCCAAGCGGGACTAGCGGTCGATGAGCAGTTCTTC. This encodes CASSQAGLAVDEQFF.

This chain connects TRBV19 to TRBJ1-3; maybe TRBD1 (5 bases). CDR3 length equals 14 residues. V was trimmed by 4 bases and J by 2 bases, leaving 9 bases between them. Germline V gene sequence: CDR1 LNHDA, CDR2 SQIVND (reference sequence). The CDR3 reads CASSRTTAGNTIYF. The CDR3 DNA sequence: TGTGCCAGTAGTAGGACGACAGCTGGAAACACCATATATTTT.

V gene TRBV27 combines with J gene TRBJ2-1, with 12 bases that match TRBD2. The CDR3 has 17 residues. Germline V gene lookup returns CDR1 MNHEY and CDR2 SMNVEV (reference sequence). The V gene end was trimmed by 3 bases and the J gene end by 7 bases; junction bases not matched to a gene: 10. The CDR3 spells CASSFSQGTSGWNEQFF. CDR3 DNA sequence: TGTGCCAGCAGTTTTTCCCAGGGGACTAGCGGGTGGAATGAGCAGTTCTTC.

Here the CDR3 DNA reads TGTGCCAGCAGTGAATCCCACGGACAGTTCAGCTCTGGAAACACCATATATTTT. It translates to CASSESHGQFSSGNTIYF. This chain joins TRBV25-1 and TRBJ1-3; weak D call: TRBD1 (6 bases). This CDR3 is built from 18 residues. With 1 base removed from V and 0 bases from J, the gap between germline ends came to 16 bases. Germline lookup yields CDR1 MGHDK and CDR2 SYGVNS.

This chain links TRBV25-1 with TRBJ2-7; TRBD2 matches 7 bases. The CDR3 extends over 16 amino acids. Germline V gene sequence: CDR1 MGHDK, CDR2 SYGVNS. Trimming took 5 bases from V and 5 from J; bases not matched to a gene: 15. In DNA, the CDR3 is TGTGCCAGCAGTTCTTGGGGGGAGGGGAGATTCCACGAGCAGTACTTC. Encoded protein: CASSSWGEGRFHEQYF.

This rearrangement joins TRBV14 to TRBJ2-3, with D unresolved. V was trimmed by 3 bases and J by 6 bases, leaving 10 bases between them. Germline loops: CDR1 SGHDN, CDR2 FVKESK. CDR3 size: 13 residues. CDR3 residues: CASSQTAGDTQYF. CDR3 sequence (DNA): TGTGCCAGCAGCCAGACCGCCGGCGATACGCAGTATTTT.

The CDR3 spells CASSLRLAGDNEQFF. DNA for the CDR3: TGTGCCAGCAGCCTTCGGCTAGCGGGAGACAATGAGCAGTTCTTC. This chain uses TRBV7-9 with TRBJ2-1; 10 nucleotides align to TRBD2. The CDR3 consists of 15 residues. The V segment lost 5 bases and the J segment 5 bases; nucleotides outside the gene matches: 6. CDR1 is SEHNR and CDR2 is FQNEAQ in the germline V gene (reference sequence).

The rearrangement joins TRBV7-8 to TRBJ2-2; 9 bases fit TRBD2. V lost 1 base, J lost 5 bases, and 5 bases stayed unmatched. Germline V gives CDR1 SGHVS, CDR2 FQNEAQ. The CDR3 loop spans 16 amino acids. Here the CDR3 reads CASSLVLAGKTGELFF. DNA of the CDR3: TGTGCCAGCAGCTTAGTGCTAGCGGGGAAGACCGGGGAGCTGTTTTTT.

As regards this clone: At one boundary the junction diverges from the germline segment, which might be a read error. The CDR3 sequence is CASSEAGTGDRLGTDTQYF. In DNA form, the CDR3 reads TGTGCCAGCAGCGAAGCGGGGACAGGGGACCGTTTGGGGACAGATACGCAGTATTTT. The chain combines TRBV6-1 with TRBJ2-3; 10 bases match TRBD1. CDR3 size: 19 residues. In germline, CDR1 is MNHNS, CDR2 SASEGT.

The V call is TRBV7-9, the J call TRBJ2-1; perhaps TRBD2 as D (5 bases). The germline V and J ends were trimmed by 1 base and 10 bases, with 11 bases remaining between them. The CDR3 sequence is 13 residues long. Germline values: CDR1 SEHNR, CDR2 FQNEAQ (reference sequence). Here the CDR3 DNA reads TGTGCCAGCAGCTTAGTTCGGGGAGTAGAGCAGTTCTTC. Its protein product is CASSLVRGVEQFF.

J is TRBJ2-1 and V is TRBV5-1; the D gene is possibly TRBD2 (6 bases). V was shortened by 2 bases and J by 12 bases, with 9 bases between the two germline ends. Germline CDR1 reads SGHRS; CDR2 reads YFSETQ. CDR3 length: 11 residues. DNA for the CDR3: TGCGCCAGCAGCTTCGGGACTCTGCAGTTCTTC. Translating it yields CASSFGTLQFF.

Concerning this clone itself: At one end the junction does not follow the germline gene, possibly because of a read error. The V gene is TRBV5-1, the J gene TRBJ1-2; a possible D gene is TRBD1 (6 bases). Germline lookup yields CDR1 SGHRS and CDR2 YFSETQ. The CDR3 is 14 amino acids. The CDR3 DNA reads TGCGCCAGCAACTTGGGGCAGGGGACCTATGGCTACACCTTC. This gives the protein CASNLGQGTYGYTF. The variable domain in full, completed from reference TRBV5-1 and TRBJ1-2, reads KAGVTQTPRYLIKTRGQQVTLSCSPISGHRSVSWYQQTPGQGLQFLFEYFSETQRNKGNFPGRFSGRQFSNSRSEMNVSTLELGDSALYLCASNLGQGTYGYTFGSGTRLTVV.

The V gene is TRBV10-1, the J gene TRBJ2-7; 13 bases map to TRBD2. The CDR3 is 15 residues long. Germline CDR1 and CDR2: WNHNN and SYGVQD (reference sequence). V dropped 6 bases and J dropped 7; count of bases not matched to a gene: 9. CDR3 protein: CASSDRTSGSWEQYF. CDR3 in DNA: TGCGCCAGCAGCGACCGGACTAGCGGGAGCTGGGAGCAGTACTTC.